The rows below give T cell receptor beta chains drawn from one sample of a study of blood T cell repertoires in COVID-19. The data were produced by immunoSEQ multiplex PCR, yet TCRdb's version contains in-frame clones alone and is incomplete. This table holds hundreds of thousands of clones, 85% to 90% found once. The sample consisted of peripheral blood. All receptors come from a woman aged 18-29 years with acute or convalescent COVID-19. Each CDR3 is given with its conserved first and last residue. Each record gives: D gene, clone size, J gene, V gene, CDR3 DNA, CDR3 protein. A D gene is named only where the DNA matches it firmly. Not all rows give a size; the values are once, few, many and, for expanded clones, a class.

.,.,TRBJ1-1,TRBV5-1,TGCGCCAGCAGCTTATCAGTCTTGAACACTGAAGCTTTCTTT,CASSLSVLNTEAFF
.,.,TRBJ2-7,TRBV7-2,TGTGCCAGCAGCTTAGGGGGCCCCCGCGAGCAGTACTTC,CASSLGGPREQYF
TRBD1,.,TRBJ2-3,TRBV5-6,TGTGCCAGCAGCTCCTCCCAGGGGGGCACAGATACGCAGTATTTT,CASSSSQGGTDTQYF
.,.,TRBJ2-5,TRBV7-2,TGTGCCAGCAGCTTAGCGGGCGGGGTATGGGAGAACCAGTACTTC,CASSLAGGVWENQYF
TRBD1,.,TRBJ2-2,TRBV29-1,TGCAGCGTGGAACAGGGGTCCGCGAACACCGGGGAGCTGTTTTTT,CSVEQGSANTGELFF
.,.,TRBJ2-2,TRBV12-3/TRBV12-4,TGTGCCAGCAGTCTACAGGGAACCGGGGAGCTGTTTTTT,CASSLQGTGELFF
.,once,TRBJ1-2,TRBV6-5,TGTGCCAGCAGTTACTCGATCCTACAGGATGGCTACACCTTC,CASSYSILQDGYTF
.,once,TRBJ2-7,TRBV29-1,TGCAGCGTGGTGGGCGATTCCCCCCACACCTACGAGCAGTACTTC,CSVVGDSPHTYEQYF
TRBD1,.,TRBJ1-6,TRBV7-9,TGTGCCAGCAGCCGGGGACAGGCTAATTCACCCCTCCACTTT,CASSRGQANSPLHF
TRBD2,.,TRBJ2-1,TRBV11-2,TGTGCCAGCACCTTCGGCTGGACTAGCGGGGTGGGTGAGCAGTTCTTC,CASTFGWTSGVGEQFF
.,.,TRBJ1-4,TRBV20-1,TGCAGTGCTCCCCTAAATGAAAAACTGTTTTTT,CSAPLNEKLFF
.,.,TRBJ2-5,TRBV4-2,TGTGCCAGCAGCCAAGATATGAGGGAGACCCAGTACTTC,CASSQDMRETQYF
.,once,TRBJ1-1,TRBV11-1,TGTGCCAGCAGCCCAAGTCACCGGGACACTGAAGCTTTCTTT,CASSPSHRDTEAFF
.,.,TRBJ1-1,TRBV7-2,TGTGCCAGCAGCGTGAGGACATACCCTGAAGCTTTCTTT,CASSVRTYPEAFF
TRBD1,.,TRBJ1-5,TRBV5-6,TGTGCCAGCAGCTCCCGGAGGACAGGGCGCAATCAGCCCCAGCATTTT,CASSSRRTGRNQPQHF
.,.,TRBJ1-2,TRBV27,TGTGCCAGCAGACAAGGGGGTAGTTACGGCTACACCTTC,CASRQGGSYGYTF
.,.,TRBJ1-2,TRBV27,TGTGCCAGCAGCATACAGGGATTTGGTGGCTACACCTTC,CASSIQGFGGYTF
TRBD1,.,TRBJ1-2,TRBV7-6,TGTGCCAGCAGCCATCACCCTACAGGGGGCAGCTATGGCTACACCTTC,CASSHHPTGGSYGYTF
.,.,TRBJ2-1,TRBV21-1,TGTGCCAGCAGCAAAGGATGGGAGAACGCCCGGGACAGGGGGCATGAGCAGTTCTTC,CASSKGWENARDRGHEQFF
TRBD2,.,TRBJ2-7,TRBV5-4,TGTGCCAGCAGGGTGGGACTAGCGGGGGCCAGCTCCTACGAGCAGTACTTC,CASRVGLAGASSYEQYF
TRBD1,.,TRBJ2-2,TRBV18,TGTGCCAGCTCCCCTAAGGGGGCTAACACCGGGGAGCTGTTTTTT,CASSPKGANTGELFF
TRBD1,.,TRBJ1-2,TRBV7-9,TGTGCCAGCAGCTTAGCTGCGGGACAGGGGAACTATGGCTACACCTTC,CASSLAAGQGNYGYTF
TRBD1,.,TRBJ2-5,TRBV2,TGTGCCAGCAGGGCCAGGGGGCGAGAGACCCAGTACTTC,CASRARGRETQYF
.,.,TRBJ1-3,TRBV7-2,TGTGCCAGCAGCTTATACGGGTCTGGAAACACCATATATTTT,CASSLYGSGNTIYF
TRBD1,few,TRBJ1-2,TRBV19,TGTGCCAGTTCAGGGGGGATTCGGGGCTACACCTTC,CASSGGIRGYTF
.,.,TRBJ2-7,TRBV14,TGTGCCAGCAGCAGAGTTCTCTACGAGCAGTACTTC,CASSRVLYEQYF
TRBD2,.,TRBJ2-3,TRBV27,TGTGCCAGCAGTTTAGTGGGGGGGGTAGATACGCAGTATTTT,CASSLVGGVDTQYF
.,once,TRBJ1-5,TRBV7-2,TGTGCCAGCAGCTTAGCGTCAGGACTGAATCAGCCCCAGCATTTT,CASSLASGLNQPQHF
.,.,TRBJ1-2,TRBV9,TGTGCCAGCAGCGTAGACAGGGCGGCGAGAGGCTACACCTTC,CASSVDRAARGYTF
TRBD1,.,TRBJ2-2,TRBV6-2/TRBV6-3,TGTGCCAGCACCCCGGACAGGTTGGTCACCGGGGAGCTGTTTTTT,CASTPDRLVTGELFF
.,.,TRBJ1-4,TRBV3-1/TRBV3-2,TGTGCCAGCAGAAATCAGAAAGGAGGACTGTTTTTT,CASRNQKGGLFF
.,.,TRBJ1-2,TRBV12-5,TGTGCTAGTGGTTTGGTGACCAGGGGAGACTATGGCTACACCTTC,CASGLVTRGDYGYTF
TRBD1,.,TRBJ2-7,TRBV15,TGTGCCACCAGCGAGGTGGGGACAGGGTTCGAGCAGTACTTC,CATSEVGTGFEQYF
.,.,TRBJ2-7,TRBV3-1/TRBV3-2,TGTGCCAGCAGCCAAGATCAGGACTGGCCCTACGAGCAGTACTTC,CASSQDQDWPYEQYF
TRBD1,.,TRBJ1-4,TRBV9,TGTGCCAGCAGCGGGACAGGGATCGGAGAAAAACTGTTTTTT,CASSGTGIGEKLFF
.,.,TRBJ2-7,TRBV14,TGTGCCAGCAGCCAAGATTGGAAGAGGGAGTCCTACGAGCAGTACTTC,CASSQDWKRESYEQYF
.,once,TRBJ2-4,TRBV3-1/TRBV3-2,TGTGCCAGCAGCCAAGATGGTGAACTAGCCAAAAACATTCAGTACTTC,CASSQDGELAKNIQYF
TRBD2,.,TRBJ2-5,TRBV2,TGTGCCAGCAGTCCTAGCGGAAAAGAGACCCAGTACTTC,CASSPSGKETQYF
TRBD1,.,TRBJ1-2,TRBV6-5,TGTGCCAGCAGGGAGCCAGGGGGAGGCTATGGCTACACCTTC,CASREPGGGYGYTF
TRBD2,once,TRBJ2-7,TRBV4-2,TGTGCCAGCAGCCAAGATTTAGCGGGGGGGTTTGAGCAGTACTTC,CASSQDLAGGFEQYF
TRBD2,.,TRBJ2-2,TRBV5-1,TGCGCCAGCCGGACTAGCGGGGGGGCGTCCGGGGAGCTGTTTTTT,CASRTSGGASGELFF
TRBD2,.,TRBJ2-1,TRBV6-1,TGTGCCAGCAGTGAACTAGCGGGGGAATGGCCCTACAATGAGCAGTTCTTC,CASSELAGEWPYNEQFF
.,.,TRBJ1-2,TRBV29-1,TGCAGCGTTAGCTTCGAGGTTCGCTATGGCTACACCTTC,CSVSFEVRYGYTF
.,.,TRBJ1-4,TRBV6-5,TGTGCCAGCAGTTACTCGAGTACAGGGAAAGGAACAAAACTGTTTTTT,CASSYSSTGKGTKLFF
TRBD1,.,TRBJ1-2,TRBV19,TGTGCCAGTAGTATAGACCACGACAGGGGCTATGGCTACACCTTC,CASSIDHDRGYGYTF
TRBD1,.,TRBJ1-1,TRBV19,TGTGCCAGTAGTATTTCTCCAGGGGGCCTTGAAGCTTTCTTT,CASSISPGGLEAFF
TRBD2,.,TRBJ2-1,TRBV2,TGTGCCAGCAGTTCTAGCGGGGGGGCCTCAAATGAGCAGTTCTTC,CASSSSGGASNEQFF
TRBD1,.,TRBJ1-1,TRBV25-1,TGTGCCACCAATCCGGGACAGGGTTTAACGGGGACTGAAGCTTTCTTT,CATNPGQGLTGTEAFF
.,.,TRBJ1-2,TRBV4-1,TGCGCCAGCAGCCAAGATGAACGGGGTGACTATGGCTACACCTTC,CASSQDERGDYGYTF
.,once,TRBJ2-1,TRBV6-5,TGTGCCAGCAGTTACTCGAGGGGGGGAGTCTACAATGAGCAGTTCTTC,CASSYSRGGVYNEQFF
TRBD1,.,TRBJ2-7,TRBV2,TGTGCCAGCAGTGAAGGGGACAGCTACGAGCAGTACTTC,CASSEGDSYEQYF
TRBD1,once,TRBJ2-6,TRBV2,TGTGCCAGCACGGGCAGGGGGCTAGCCGGGGCCAACGTCCTGACTTTC,CASTGRGLAGANVLTF
.,.,TRBJ1-1,TRBV7-9,TGTGCCAGCAGCTTAGACAGGGATGATGAAGCTTTCTTT,CASSLDRDDEAFF
.,.,TRBJ2-3,TRBV7-2,TGTGCCAGCAGCTTAGGCTCAGATCGGGGGGCCGTCACAGATACGCAGTATTTT,CASSLGSDRGAVTDTQYF
TRBD1,.,TRBJ1-3,TRBV28,TGTGCCAGCAACAAATCCGGGACAGGGGGGGGAAACACCATATATTTT,CASNKSGTGGGNTIYF
.,once,TRBJ1-1,TRBV10-1,TGCGCCAGCAGTGAGTCTGAGCTGAACACTGAAGCTTTCTTT,CASSESELNTEAFF
TRBD1,.,TRBJ1-5,TRBV4-1,TGCGCCAGCAGCCAAGGCGGACAGGGTTTCAATCAGCCCCAGCATTTT,CASSQGGQGFNQPQHF
.,few,TRBJ1-5,TRBV19,TGTGCCAGTAGTATAGTACAGGCTAGCAATCAGCCCCAGCATTTT,CASSIVQASNQPQHF
.,.,TRBJ1-2,TRBV2,TGTGCCAGCCGCTATCCGGGGAGCAACTATGGCTACACCTTC,CASRYPGSNYGYTF